The clone carrying this TCR delta chain was picked up a small number of times. Its antigen is still unknown. At one boundary the junction diverges from the germline segment, which might be a read error. CDR3 length: 20 amino acids. The germline CDR1 and CDR2 sequences are TSWWSYY and QGS. These data come from a study of Vδ1+ human thymocytes. Study results and limitations: Highly polyclonal TRG and TRD repertoires with Gaussian CDR3 length distributions appeared in thymus.

The template was reverse-transcribed extracted RNA. CDR3 amplicons came from multiplex PCR with pooled V-gene forward and constant-region reverse primers. TCRdb re-called clones from the multiplex PCR reads via CATT. The table includes under 80,000 delta-chain clones, around 32% detected once. The chain recombines TRDV1 with TRDJ1, with 8 bases that match TRDD3. The TCR comes from a boy less than two years old who had congenital heart surgery. The sequenced sample consisted of Vdelta1+ gamma-delta thymocytes from the thymus. Regarding subset: FACS-sorted CD3+ TCRalphabeta- TCRVdelta1+ TCRVdelta2- thymocytes. The CDR3 coding sequence is TGTGCCCTTGGGGAAGCTCCTTGCGGGATACGCGCGGGTTGCGCCGATAAACTCATCTTT. Translating gives CALGEAPCGIRAGCADKLIF.